This T cell receptor (beta chain) was captured in a study of T-cell memory formation after mild COVID-19. Each CDR3 protein gets one entry after TCRdb re-called the 5' RACE reads with MiXCR. The repertoire holds more than 85,000 distinct CDR3 sequences, with around 10% as singletons. Sequencing was carried out using PBMCs or a T cell subset sorted from them (not recorded which). This TCR derives from a man aged 18 to 30 who had mild COVID-19 (a few samples of this study predate the infection). Cell type and time point are not known.

The CDR3 reads CASSLSGTRHYGYTF. CDR3 DNA: TGTGCCAGCAGTTTATCTGGCACCCGGCACTATGGCTACACCTTC. This chain uses TRBV27 with TRBJ1-2; no definite D call. Per the germline V gene, CDR1 is MNHEY and CDR2 is SMNVEV (reference sequence). V dropped 0 bases and J dropped 3 bases, with 11 bases sitting between them. This CDR3 spans 15 amino acids.